This TCR beta chain was retrieved from a study of blood T cell repertoires in COVID-19. Deletions cut 7 bases from V and 3 bases from J, with 15 bases between. Germline CDR1 and CDR2: KGHDR and SFDVKD. The CDR3 is 15 residues long. Data came from immunoSEQ multiplex PCR; TCRdb stores just in-frame clones and leaves some out. This table holds some 190,000 clones, about 85% found once. The specimen was PBMCs or T cells enriched from blood (not recorded which). This clonotype was sampled from a woman between 35 and 50 years old in a cohort exposed to, infected with or recovered from COVID-19 (not recorded which). The V and J genes are TRBV24-1 and TRBJ1-5; D possibly corresponds to TRBD1 (5 bases). The CDR3 nucleotides are TGTGCCACCAGGAAACAGGTTCTTTCCAATCAGCCCCAGCATTTT. Amino acids: CATRKQVLSNQPQHF.